This T cell receptor (beta chain) was recorded in a study of OX40 agonist ivuxolimab in advanced cancers. On the study more broadly: Patients received the agonistic anti-OX40 (CD134) antibody ivuxolimab.

CDR3 length equals 12 residues. The germline V gene encodes CDR1 MNHEY and CDR2 SMNVEV (reference sequence). Trimming cost V 4 bases and J 7 bases, with 7 bases left between them. TCRdb keeps only in-frame clones here, not all; method: immunoSEQ multiplex PCR. The data hold around 38,000 clones, with nearly 80% observed a single time. No patient had autoimmune disease or received systemic immunosuppression. This receptor was taken from an adult with an advanced solid tumor such as melanoma, head and neck, liver or kidney cancer. This chain joins TRBV27 and TRBJ2-2; D remains unclear. The sample in question was CD4+ or CD8+ T cells sorted from blood, obtained in a trial of the OX40 agonist ivuxolimab. CDR3 residues: CASSWRGGELFF. The CDR3 DNA follows: TGTGCCAGCAGTTGGAGAGGCGGGGAGCTGTTTTTT.